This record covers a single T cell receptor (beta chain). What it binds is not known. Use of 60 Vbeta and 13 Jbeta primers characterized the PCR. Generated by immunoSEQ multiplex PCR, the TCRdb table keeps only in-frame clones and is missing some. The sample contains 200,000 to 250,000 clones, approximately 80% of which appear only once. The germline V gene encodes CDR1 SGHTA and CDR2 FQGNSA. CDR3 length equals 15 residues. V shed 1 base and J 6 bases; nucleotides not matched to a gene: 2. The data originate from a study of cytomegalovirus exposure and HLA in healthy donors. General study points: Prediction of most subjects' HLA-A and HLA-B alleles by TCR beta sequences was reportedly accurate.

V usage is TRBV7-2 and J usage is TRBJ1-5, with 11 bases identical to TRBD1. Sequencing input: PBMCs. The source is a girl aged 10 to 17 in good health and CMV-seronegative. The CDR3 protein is CASSLGGTGGQPQHF. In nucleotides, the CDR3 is TGTGCCAGCAGCTTAGGGGGGACAGGGGGTCAGCCCCAGCATTTT.